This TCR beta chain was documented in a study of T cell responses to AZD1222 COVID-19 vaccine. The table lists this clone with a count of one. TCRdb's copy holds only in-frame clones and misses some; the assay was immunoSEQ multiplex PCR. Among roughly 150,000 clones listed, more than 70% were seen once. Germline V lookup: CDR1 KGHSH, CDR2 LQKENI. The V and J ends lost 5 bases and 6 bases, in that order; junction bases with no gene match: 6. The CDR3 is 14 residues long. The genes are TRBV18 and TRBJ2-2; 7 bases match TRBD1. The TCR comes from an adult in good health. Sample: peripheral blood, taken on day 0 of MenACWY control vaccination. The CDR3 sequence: CASSTDRVAGELFF. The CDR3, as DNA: TGTGCCAGCTCAACTGACAGGGTAGCCGGGGAGCTGTTTTTT.